Listed below are T cell receptor beta chains from one sample, sequenced in a study of blood T cell repertoires in COVID-19. Repertoires were generated with immunoSEQ multiplex PCR, while TCRdb's copy carries only in-frame clones and drops some. The repertoire consists of about 200,000 clones, with less than 90% occurring once and the leading ten covering roughly 3.1%. The sequenced sample was PBMCs or T cells enriched from blood (not recorded which). Receptors were obtained from a woman in her twenties or thirties who had been exposed to COVID-19. CDR3s include the opening cysteine and the closing phenylalanine or tryptophan. The D gene is left open where the match is weak. Only some rows state a clone size, as once, few, many or a class for expanded clones.

TRBD1	TRBV27	once	TRBJ1-6	TGTGCCAGCAGTTTATACAGGGGAAATTCACCCCTCCACTTT	CASSLYRGNSPLHF
-	TRBV6-1	-	TRBJ1-6	TGTGCCAGCAGTGAAGAGTCAGGGAACAATTCACCCCTCCACTTT	CASSEESGNNSPLHF
TRBD1	TRBV2	few	TRBJ2-7	TGTGCCAGCAGTGGGACAGGGAACTACGAGCAGTACTTC	CASSGTGNYEQYF
-	TRBV5-8	-	TRBJ1-5	TGTGCCAGCAGCCGATTCGAGGGCCGGCCCCAGCATTTT	CASSRFEGRPQHF
-	TRBV18	-	TRBJ1-2	TGTGCCAGCTCACCAGCAGGGAACTATGGCTACACCTTC	CASSPAGNYGYTF
-	TRBV9	-	TRBJ1-6	TGTGCCAGCAGCGTAGCGGGGAACTATAATTCACCCCTCCACTTT	CASSVAGNYNSPLHF
-	TRBV19	-	TRBJ1-4	TGTGCCAGTAGTATGAAGGTCCTCGAGGGAGAAAAACTGTTTTTT	CASSMKVLEGEKLFF
TRBD1	TRBV7-6	once	TRBJ1-2	TGTGCCAGCAGCCTTGACAGGGGCGTTTCCTATGGCTACACCTTC	CASSLDRGVSYGYTF
-	TRBV5-6	-	TRBJ2-5	TGTGCCAGCAGCTTGGGATCAGGGTACGAGACCCAGTACTTC	CASSLGSGYETQYF
-	TRBV12-3/TRBV12-4	-	TRBJ1-4	TGTGCCAGCAGTCAGAATAATGAAAAACTGTTTTTT	CASSQNNEKLFF
-	TRBV7-8	-	TRBJ1-2	TGTGCCAGCAGCTCCCAATTGGGGCGTCTGGGCTACACCTTC	CASSSQLGRLGYTF
TRBD1	TRBV27	-	TRBJ1-6	TGTGCCAGCACTGTTGGGACAGTTTACGGGTCACCCCTCCACTTT	CASTVGTVYGSPLHF
-	TRBV27	once	TRBJ1-2	TGTGCCAGCAGTTTATACGGGGGAGATGGCTACACCTTC	CASSLYGGDGYTF
-	TRBV27	once	TRBJ2-2	TGTGCCAGCAGTTTACGTCCTCAGACTAGACCGAACACCGGGGAGCTGTTTTTT	CASSLRPQTRPNTGELFF
-	TRBV3-1/TRBV3-2	-	TRBJ1-2	TGTGCCAGCAGCCAAGATCTTCAGGTGGACTATGGCTACACCTTC	CASSQDLQVDYGYTF
TRBD1	TRBV18	-	TRBJ1-2	TGTGCCAGCTCACCATCGACAGGGCTGCTTGGCTACACCTTC	CASSPSTGLLGYTF
-	TRBV5-4	-	TRBJ1-3	TGTGCCAGCAGCCCGCCGTCCCGGGACACCATATATTTT	CASSPPSRDTIYF
-	TRBV3-1/TRBV3-2	-	TRBJ1-4	TGTGCCAGCAGCCAAAGACAAGCTCGGGAAAAACTGTTTTTT	CASSQRQAREKLFF
-	TRBV7-9	-	TRBJ1-1	TGTGCCAGCAGCTTGTGGGCCAGTGAAGCTTTCTTT	CASSLWASEAFF
TRBD1	TRBV27	-	TRBJ1-5	TGTGCCAGTGGACCCGGAGGGGGCGGTCAGCCCCAGCATTTT	CASGPGGGGQPQHF